Sequencing of this T cell receptor (beta chain) was carried out in a study of T cell responses to AZD1222 COVID-19 vaccine. Study-level information: Pooling covered second doses at about 4 or about 12 weeks. Overall study results and limits: CD4 TCRs associated with vaccination spanned spike, dominating at 160-218 and 743-854.

This clone was found a few times. No antigen is known for it. The CDR3 sequence is 13 residues long. The germline gives CDR1 SNHLY, CDR2 FYNNEI. The germline V and J ends were trimmed by 4 bases and 7 bases, with 10 bases remaining between them. Libraries were prepared by immunoSEQ multiplex PCR; TCRdb keeps only in-frame clonotypes and omits some of them. The repertoire holds roughly 200,000 clones, with around 88% as singletons. This chain joins TRBV2 and TRBJ2-2; D is undetermined. The receptor was derived from an adult in good health. Source: peripheral blood, taken on day 0 of AZD1222 vaccination. CDR3 nucleotides: TGTGCCAGCAGTGCAATGGGCGGCGGGGAGCTGTTTTTT. As protein: CASSAMGGGELFF.